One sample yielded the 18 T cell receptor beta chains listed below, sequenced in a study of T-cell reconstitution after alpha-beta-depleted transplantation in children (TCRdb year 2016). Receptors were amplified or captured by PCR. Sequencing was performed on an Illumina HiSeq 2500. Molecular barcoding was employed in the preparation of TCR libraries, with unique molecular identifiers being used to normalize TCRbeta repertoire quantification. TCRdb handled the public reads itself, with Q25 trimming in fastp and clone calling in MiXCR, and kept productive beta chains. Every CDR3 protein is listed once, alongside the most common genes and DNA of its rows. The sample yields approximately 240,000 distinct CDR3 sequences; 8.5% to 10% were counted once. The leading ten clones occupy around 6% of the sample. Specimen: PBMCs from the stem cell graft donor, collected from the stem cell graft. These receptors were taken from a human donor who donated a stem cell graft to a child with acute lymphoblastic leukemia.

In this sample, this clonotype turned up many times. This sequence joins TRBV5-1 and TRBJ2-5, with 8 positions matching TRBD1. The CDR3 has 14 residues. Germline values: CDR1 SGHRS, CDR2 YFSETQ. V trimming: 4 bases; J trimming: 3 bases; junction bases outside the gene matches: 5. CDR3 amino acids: CASSPWTGKETQYF. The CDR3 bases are TGCGCCAGCAGCCCTTGGACAGGGAAAGAGACCCAGTACTTC.

This CDR3 reads CAISESRGQGKETQYF. CDR3 bases: TGTGCCATCAGTGAGTCGAGGGGACAGGGCAAGGAGACCCAGTACTTC. The chain uses TRBV10-3 and TRBJ2-5; TRBD1 agrees at 9 bases. Germline CDR1 ENHRY, CDR2 SYGVKD. V gave up 0 bases and J gave up 5 bases; unmatched junction bases: 7. The length of the CDR3 is 16 residues.

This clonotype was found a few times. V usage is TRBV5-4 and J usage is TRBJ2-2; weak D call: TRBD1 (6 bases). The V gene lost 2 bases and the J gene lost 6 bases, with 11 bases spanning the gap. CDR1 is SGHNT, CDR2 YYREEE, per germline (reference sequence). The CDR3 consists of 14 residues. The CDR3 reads CASSLPTGSGELFF. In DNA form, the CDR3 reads TGTGCCAGCAGCTTACCCACAGGGTCCGGGGAGCTGTTTTTT.

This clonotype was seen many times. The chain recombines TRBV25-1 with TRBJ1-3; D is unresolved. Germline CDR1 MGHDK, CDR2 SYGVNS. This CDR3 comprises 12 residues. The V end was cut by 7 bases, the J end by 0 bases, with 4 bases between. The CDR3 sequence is CASKDSGNTIYF. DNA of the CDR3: TGTGCCAGCAAAGACTCTGGAAACACCATATATTTT.

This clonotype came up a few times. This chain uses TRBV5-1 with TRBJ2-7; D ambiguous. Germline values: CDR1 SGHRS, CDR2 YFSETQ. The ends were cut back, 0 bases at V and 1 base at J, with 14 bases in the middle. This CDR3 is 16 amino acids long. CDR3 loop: CASSLDVVLVSYEQYF. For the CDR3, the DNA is TGCGCCAGCAGCTTGGATGTTGTTCTGGTTTCCTACGAGCAGTACTTC. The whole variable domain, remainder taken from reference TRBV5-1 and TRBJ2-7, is KAGVTQTPRYLIKTRGQQVTLSCSPISGHRSVSWYQQTPGQGLQFLFEYFSETQRNKGNFPGRFSGRQFSNSRSEMNVSTLELGDSALYLCASSLDVVLVSYEQYFGPGTRLTVT.

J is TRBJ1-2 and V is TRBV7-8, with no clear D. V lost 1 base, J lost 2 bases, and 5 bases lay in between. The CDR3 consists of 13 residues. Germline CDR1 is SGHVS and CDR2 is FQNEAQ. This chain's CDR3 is CASSLEANYGYTF. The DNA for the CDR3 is TGTGCCAGCAGCTTAGAAGCGAACTATGGCTACACCTTC.

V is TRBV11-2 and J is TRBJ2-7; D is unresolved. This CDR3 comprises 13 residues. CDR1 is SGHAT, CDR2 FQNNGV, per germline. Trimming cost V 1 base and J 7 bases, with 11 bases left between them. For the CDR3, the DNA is TGTGCCAGCAGCTTAGTTGAGACCAGAGAGCAGTACTTC. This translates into CASSLVETREQYF.

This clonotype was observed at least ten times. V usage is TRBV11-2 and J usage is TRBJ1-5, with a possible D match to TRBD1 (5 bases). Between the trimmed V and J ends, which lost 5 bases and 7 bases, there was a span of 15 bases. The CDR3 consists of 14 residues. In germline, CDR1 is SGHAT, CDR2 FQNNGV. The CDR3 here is CASSLEAGDQPQHF. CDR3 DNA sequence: TGTGCCAGCAGCCTGGAGGCGGGGGACCAGCCCCAGCATTTT.

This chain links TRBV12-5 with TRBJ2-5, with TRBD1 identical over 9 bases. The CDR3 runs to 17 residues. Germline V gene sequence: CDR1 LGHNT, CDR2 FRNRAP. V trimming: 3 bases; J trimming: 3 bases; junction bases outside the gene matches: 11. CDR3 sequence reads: CASGLFPGTGKEETQYF. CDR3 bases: TGTGCTAGTGGTTTATTTCCCGGGACAGGGAAGGAAGAGACCCAGTACTTC.

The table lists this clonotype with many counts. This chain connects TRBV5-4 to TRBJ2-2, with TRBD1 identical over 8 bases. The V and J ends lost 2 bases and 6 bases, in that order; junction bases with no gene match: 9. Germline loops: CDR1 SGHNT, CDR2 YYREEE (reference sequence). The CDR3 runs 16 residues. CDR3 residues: CASSLPWTGRPGELFF. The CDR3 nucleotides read TGTGCCAGCAGCTTACCTTGGACAGGGCGGCCCGGGGAGCTGTTTTTT.

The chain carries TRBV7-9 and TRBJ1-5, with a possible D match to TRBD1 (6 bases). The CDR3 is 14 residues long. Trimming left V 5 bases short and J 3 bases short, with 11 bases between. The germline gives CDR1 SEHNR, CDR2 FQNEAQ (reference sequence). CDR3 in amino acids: CASSPGAHNQPQHF. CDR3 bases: TGTGCCAGCAGCCCGGGGGCGCACAATCAGCCCCAGCATTTT. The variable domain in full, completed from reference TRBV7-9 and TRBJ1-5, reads DTGVSQNPRHKITKRGQNVTFRCDPISEHNRLYWYRQTLGQGPEFLTYFQNEAQLEKSRLLSDRFSAERPKGSFSTLEIQRTEQGDSAMYLCASSPGAHNQPQHFGDGTRLSIL.

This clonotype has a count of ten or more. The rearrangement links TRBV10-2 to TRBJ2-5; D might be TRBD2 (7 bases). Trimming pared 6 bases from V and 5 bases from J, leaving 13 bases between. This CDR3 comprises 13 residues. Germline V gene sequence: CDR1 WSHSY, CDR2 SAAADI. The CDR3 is CASRAGAVETQYF. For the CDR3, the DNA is TGCGCCAGCAGGGCGGGGGCTGTTGAGACCCAGTACTTC.

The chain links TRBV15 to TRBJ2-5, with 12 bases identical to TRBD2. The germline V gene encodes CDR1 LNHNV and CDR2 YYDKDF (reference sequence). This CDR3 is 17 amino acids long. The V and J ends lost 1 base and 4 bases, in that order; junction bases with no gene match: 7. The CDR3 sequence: CATSRGLAGARAETQYF. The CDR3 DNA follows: TGTGCCACCAGCAGAGGACTAGCGGGGGCAAGGGCAGAGACCCAGTACTTC.

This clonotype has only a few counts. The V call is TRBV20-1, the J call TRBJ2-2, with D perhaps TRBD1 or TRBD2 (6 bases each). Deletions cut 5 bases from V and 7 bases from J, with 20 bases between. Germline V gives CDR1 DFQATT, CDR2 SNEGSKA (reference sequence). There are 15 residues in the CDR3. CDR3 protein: CSAGGHRGLGGELFF. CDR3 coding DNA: TGCAGTGCTGGGGGCCATCGGGGGCTCGGCGGGGAGCTGTTTTTT.

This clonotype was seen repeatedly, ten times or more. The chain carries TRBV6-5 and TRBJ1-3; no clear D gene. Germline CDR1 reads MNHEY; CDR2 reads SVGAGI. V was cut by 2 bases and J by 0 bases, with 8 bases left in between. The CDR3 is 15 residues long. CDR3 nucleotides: TGTGCCAGCAGTTACGGTATTACCTCTGGAAACACCATATATTTT. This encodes CASSYGITSGNTIYF.

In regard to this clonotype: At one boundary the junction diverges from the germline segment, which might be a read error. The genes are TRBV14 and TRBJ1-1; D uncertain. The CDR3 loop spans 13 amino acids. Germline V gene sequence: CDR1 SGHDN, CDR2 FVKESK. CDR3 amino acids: CAISQDWTLGAFF. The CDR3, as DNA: TGTGCCATCAGCCAAGACTGGACCTTAGGGGCTTTCTTT.

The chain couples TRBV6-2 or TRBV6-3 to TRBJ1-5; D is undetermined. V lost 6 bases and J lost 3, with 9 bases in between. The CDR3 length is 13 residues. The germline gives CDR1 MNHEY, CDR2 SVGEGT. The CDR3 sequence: CASSSDTNQPQHF. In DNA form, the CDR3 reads TGTGCCAGCAGCTCAGACACCAATCAGCCCCAGCATTTT.

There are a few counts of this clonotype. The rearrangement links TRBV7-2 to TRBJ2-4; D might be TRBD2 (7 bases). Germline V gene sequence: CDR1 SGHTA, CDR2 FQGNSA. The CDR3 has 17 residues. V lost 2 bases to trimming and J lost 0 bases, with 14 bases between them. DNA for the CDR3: TGTGCCAGCAGCTTAACAGGGAGGGAACTAGCCAAAAACATTCAGTACTTC. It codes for CASSLTGRELAKNIQYF.